These T cell receptor beta chains were read from a single sample in a study of T cell changes during pregnancy in multiple sclerosis. TCRdb keeps only in-frame clones here, not all; method: immunoSEQ multiplex PCR. The table lists more than 50,000 clones, more than 85% of them singletons. The sequencing used peripheral blood, collected before pregnancy. The receptors originated from a female donor with multiple sclerosis, enrolled in a pregnancy study. Both conserved end residues are part of each CDR3. D genes are given only for firm matches. Expanded clones are given a class, and other clones once, few, many or no size at all.

d_gene	j_gene	abundance	v_gene	CDR3aa	CDR3nt
.	TRBJ2-7	.	TRBV7-6	CASSFSGWDEQYF	TGTGCCAGCAGCTTTTCAGGGTGGGACGAGCAGTACTTC
TRBD1	TRBJ2-7	.	TRBV18	CASSPGQGSYEQYF	TGTGCCAGCTCACCGGGACAGGGCTCCTACGAGCAGTACTTC
.	TRBJ2-7	.	TRBV5-8	CASSLGPGADEQYF	TGTGCCAGCAGCTTGGGTCCAGGGGCTGACGAGCAGTACTTC
TRBD1	TRBJ1-3	.	TRBV9	CASSASTGGLDTIYF	TGTGCCAGCAGCGCCTCAACAGGGGGCCTAGACACCATATATTTT
TRBD2	TRBJ2-7	once	TRBV11-2	CASSQVESGGAGLYF	TGTGCCAGCAGCCAAGTAGAGAGCGGGGGGGCCGGATTGTACTTC
TRBD1	TRBJ1-2	once	TRBV4-3	CASSPRDRASGGYTF	TGCGCCAGCAGCCCAAGGGACAGGGCCTCGGGGGGCTACACCTTC
TRBD1	TRBJ2-3	.	TRBV6-5	CASSRDRGRTDTQYF	TGTGCCAGCAGTCGGGACAGGGGGCGGACAGATACGCAGTATTTT
.	TRBJ2-7	.	TRBV5-1	CASSLPTPYEQYF	TGCGCCAGCAGCTTGCCCACTCCCTACGAGCAGTACTTC
.	TRBJ2-2	.	TRBV21-1	CASSKGVAGENTGELFF	TGTGCCAGCAGCAAAGGGGTAGCGGGGGAGAACACCGGGGAGCTGTTTTTT
TRBD1	TRBJ2-3	.	TRBV7-2	CASSFLTGGTDTQYF	TGTGCCAGCAGCTTCTTGACAGGGGGCACAGATACGCAGTATTTT